The clone carrying this TCR beta chain came up a few times. How the authors handled the data: Estimation of nucleated cell counts relied on the amplification of reference gene primers. Data came from immunoSEQ multiplex PCR; TCRdb stores just in-frame clones and leaves some out. Clone size and V and J calls were adopted from that table, with D and trimming inferred from the DNA. The table has some 500,000 clones, 70% to 90% seen once. This specimen belongs to a study of blood T cell repertoires in COVID-19. Germline CDR1 reads SGHNT; CDR2 reads YYREEE (reference sequence). V lost 1 base to trimming and J lost 7 bases, with 12 bases between them. The CDR3 spans 15 residues. Participants spanned ages about 18 to 90 years and resided in roughly 22 US areas. Participant-reported clinical history was the basis for cohort assignment. Before being deemed recovered, Cohort 3 donors had two negative PCRs, clearance, or symptom resolution.

What was sequenced was PBMCs or T cells enriched from blood (not recorded which). The TCR comes from a woman between 35 and 50 years old who had recovered from COVID-19. The genes are TRBV5-4 and TRBJ1-6; D gene uncertain. The CDR3 spells CASSLTGSGNSPLHF. The CDR3 DNA is TGTGCCAGCAGCTTGACGGGTTCGGGGAATTCACCCCTCCACTTT.